This passage covers 24 T cell receptor beta chains from one sample sequenced in a study of CD8 T cells in ankylosing spondylitis. TCRdb reanalysed the 5' RACE reads using MiXCR and keeps one entry per CDR3 protein. The sample consists of around 210,000 distinct CDR3 sequences, 8.2% of them appearing once. What was sequenced was blood, either unsorted or a sorted T cell fraction (not recorded which). Source of these receptors: a female donor with ankylosing spondylitis or in good health (not recorded which).

This chain links TRBV6-4 with TRBJ2-1, with 13 nucleotides matching TRBD2. J gave up 0 bases and V 11 bases, and 13 bases lay outside the gene matches. Looked up from germline, CDR1 is MRHNA and CDR2 is SNTAGT. The CDR3 totals 18 residues. The CDR3 is CAFSRTSGSTVSYNEQFF. CDR3 bases: TGTGCCTTCAGCCGGACTAGCGGGAGCACCGTCTCCTACAATGAGCAGTTCTTC.

With respect to this clonotype: A much larger clone lies one base from this, so it may be a read error. The genes are TRBV18 and TRBJ2-1; D is unclear. The CDR3 consists of 17 residues. The V end was cut by 1 base, the J end by 2 bases, with 15 bases between. From germline, CDR1 is KGHSH and CDR2 LQKENI. Here the CDR3 DNA reads TGTGCCAGCTCACCACGGAGTCACATCAGCCCCTACAATGAGCAGTTCTTC. Translating gives CASSPRSHISPYNEQFF.

This clonotype occurred many times. The chain joins TRBV7-6 to TRBJ2-7; D is tentatively TRBD1 or TRBD2 (6 bases each). Germline V gene data show CDR1 as SGHVS and CDR2 as FNYEAQ. The CDR3 spans 13 residues. With 0 bases removed from V and 6 bases from J, the gap between germline ends came to 9 bases. The CDR3 DNA sequence: TGTGCCAGCAGCTTAGCGGGGGGCAGCGAGCAGTACTTC. Its protein is CASSLAGGSEQYF.

This clonotype was seen many times. The chain is built from TRBV20-1 and TRBJ2-1, with 7 bases identical to TRBD1. The J segment lost 11 bases and the V segment lost 3 bases, leaving 10 bases of the junction unmatched. The CDR3 sequence is 13 residues long. CDR1 is DFQATT and CDR2 is SNEGSKA in the germline V gene (reference sequence). As DNA, the CDR3 is TGCAGTGCTAGGGATATGACAGGGCCAAAGCAGTTCTTC. This sequence encodes CSARDMTGPKQFF.

This clonotype was found many times. V gene TRBV6-2 or TRBV6-3 combines with J gene TRBJ2-4, with 10 positions matching TRBD2. CDR1 and CDR2 (germline): MNHEY, SVGEGT. This CDR3 is 18 amino acids long. V dropped 4 bases and J dropped 6; count of bases not matched to a gene: 15. The CDR3 is CASSFSPVSGRTSNIQYF. The CDR3, as DNA: TGTGCCAGCAGTTTTTCACCTGTTAGCGGGAGGACGTCAAACATTCAGTACTTC.

At least ten counts were recorded for this clonotype. The V gene is TRBV12-3 or TRBV12-4, the J gene TRBJ1-1; D is perhaps TRBD1 (5 bases). This CDR3 region has 13 residues. With 4 bases removed from V and 3 bases from J, the gap between germline ends came to 9 bases. For the CDR3, the DNA is TGTGCCAGCAGTTCCGGGACTTACACTGAAGCTTTCTTT. Translating gives CASSSGTYTEAFF.

The sample holds many counts of this clonotype. The chain uses TRBV6-6 and TRBJ2-7; TRBD2 matches 10 bases. V gave up 6 bases and J gave up 3 bases; unmatched junction bases: 8. Germline V gene data show CDR1 as MNHNY and CDR2 as SVGAGI (reference sequence). This CDR3 spans 15 amino acids. The CDR3, as DNA: TGTGCCAGCAGCCCAGGACTAGCGGTACTCTACGAGCAGTACTTC. It specifies CASSPGLAVLYEQYF.

This clonotype was recorded many times. The rearrangement joins TRBV27 to TRBJ2-1; 7 bases line up with TRBD1. CDR3 length: 14 amino acids. Germline CDR1 reads MNHEY; CDR2 reads SMNVEV (reference sequence). Trimming took 5 bases from V and 1 from J; bases not matched to a gene: 2. CDR3 DNA sequence: TGTGCCAGCAGTCGACAGGGATCCTACAATGAGCAGTTCTTC. Amino acids: CASSRQGSYNEQFF.

The count of this clonotype is one. The rearrangement links TRBV5-4 to TRBJ1-1; D remains ambiguous. CDR1 SGHNT and CDR2 YYREEE come from the germline V gene (reference sequence). Trimming took 2 bases from V and 8 from J, leaving 13 bases between them. The CDR3 extends over 13 amino acids. The CDR3 protein is CASSFGVREEAFF. CDR3 bases: TGTGCCAGCAGCTTTGGGGTAAGGGAAGAAGCTTTCTTT.

This clonotype showed up just a few times. The rearrangement joins TRBV28 to TRBJ1-2, with D possibly TRBD1 on 5 matching bases. Deletions cut 5 bases from V and 6 bases from J, with 19 bases between. The CDR3 runs to 15 residues. Germline V gives CDR1 MDHEN, CDR2 SYDVKM. The CDR3 region has the DNA TGTGCCAGCAGTCTACTCCTAAATTTCAGGGATGGCTACACCTTC. Protein sequence: CASSLLLNFRDGYTF.

This clonotype was seen at least ten times. The chain couples TRBV7-2 to TRBJ2-2, with D perhaps matching TRBD1 or TRBD2 (7 bases each). The length of the CDR3 is 15 residues. V dropped 2 bases and J dropped 8 bases, with 15 bases sitting between them. Germline values: CDR1 SGHTA, CDR2 FQGNSA. CDR3 bases: TGTGCCAGCAGCTTATACCAGGGGGGGACAGGGGAGCTGTTTTTT. Its translation is CASSLYQGGTGELFF.

This clonotype was counted ten times or more. The chain is built from TRBV7-2 and TRBJ2-5; the D gene is possibly TRBD1 (6 bases). Between the trimmed V and J ends, which lost 1 base and 1 base, there was a span of 10 bases. Germline V gene lookup returns CDR1 SGHTA and CDR2 FQGNSA. The CDR3 runs 15 residues. Here the CDR3 DNA reads TGTGCCAGCAGCTTAGGGCCGGACAGCCAAGAGACCCAGTACTTC. This encodes CASSLGPDSQETQYF.

At least ten counts were recorded for this clonotype. The V gene is TRBV29-1, the J gene TRBJ1-2, with D possibly TRBD1 on 5 matching bases. The length of the CDR3 is 12 residues. Germline values: CDR1 SQVTM, CDR2 ANQGSEA. The V gene lost 8 bases and the J gene lost 8 bases, with 18 bases spanning the gap. CDR3: CSTDSSVRGYTF. In DNA, the CDR3 is TGCAGCACCGACAGCTCGGTTAGGGGCTACACCTTC.

This clonotype came up many times. V usage is TRBV7-6 and J usage is TRBJ2-2; D not resolved. This CDR3 has 14 amino acids. V was trimmed by 5 bases and J by 5 bases, leaving 12 bases between them. Germline CDR1 reads SGHVS; CDR2 reads FNYEAQ. The CDR3 coding sequence is TGTGCCAGCAGCCGACCCCGAGCGACCGGGGAGCTGTTTTTT. It is translated as CASSRPRATGELFF. Full variable domain (rest looked up from reference TRBV7-6 and TRBJ2-2): GAGVSQSPRYKVTKRGQDVALRCDPISGHVSLYWYRQALGQGPEFLTYFNYEAQQDKSGLPNDRFSAERPEGSISTLTIQRTEQRDSAMYRCASSRPRATGELFFGEGSRLTVL.

This clonotype was counted at least ten times. The V and J genes are TRBV7-2 and TRBJ2-7; the D gene is possibly TRBD1 (6 bases). Germline CDR1 reads SGHTA; CDR2 reads FQGNSA. Trimming pared 5 bases from V and 0 bases from J, leaving 11 bases between. The CDR3 is made up of 14 amino acids. The CDR3: CASSLNRVSYEQYF. The CDR3 coding sequence is TGTGCCAGCAGCCTAAACAGGGTCTCCTACGAGCAGTACTTC.

This clonotype occurred many times. The J gene is TRBJ1-2, the V gene TRBV5-4; weak D call: TRBD1 (5 bases). The V gene's germline CDR1 is SGHNT and CDR2 YYREEE (reference sequence). The CDR3 is 14 amino acids. V lost 5 bases and J 7 bases, leaving 18 bases between the germline ends. CDR3 protein: CASSRQSVGFGYTF. CDR3 coding DNA: TGTGCCAGCAGTCGACAGAGTGTGGGGTTTGGCTACACCTTC.

The table lists this clonotype with many counts. The V call is TRBV5-6, the J call TRBJ1-5; 7 bases map to TRBD1. Trimming took 0 bases from V and 6 from J; bases not matched to a gene: 6. The CDR3 covers 15 residues. The germline CDR1 and CDR2 sequences are SGHDT and YYEEEE. The CDR3 DNA sequence: TGTGCCAGCAGCTTGGCTGCGAGGGGGCGTCAGCCCCAGCATTTT. Its translation is CASSLAARGRQPQHF.

This clonotype was picked up many times. The J gene is TRBJ2-7, the V gene TRBV29-1; D perhaps matches TRBD1 (6 bases). Germline V gene sequence: CDR1 SQVTM, CDR2 ANQGSEA. CDR3 length equals 11 residues. V lost 7 bases to trimming and J lost 4 bases, with 11 bases between them. The CDR3 DNA sequence: TGCAGCGCCGTAACAGGGTACGAGCAGTACTTC. This translates into CSAVTGYEQYF.

This clonotype has ten or more counts. This chain uses TRBV12-3 or TRBV12-4 with TRBJ2-1, with D tentatively TRBD2 (6 bases). This CDR3 contains 15 residues. Trimming removed 7 bases at V and 5 bases at J, with 18 bases between. The CDR3 region has the DNA TGTGCCAGCACACTAGCCCAGTCCTTTGACAATGAGCAGTTCTTC. Protein sequence: CASTLAQSFDNEQFF.

V and J are TRBV6-2 or TRBV6-3 and TRBJ2-7; 7 positions agree with TRBD2. Germline assignment: CDR1 MNHEY and CDR2 SVGEGT. Germline trimming cut 6 bases from V and 7 bases from J; bases unmatched to any gene: 9. This CDR3 is built from 13 residues. CDR3 bases: TGTGCCAGCAGATCCACCGGACTAGGAGAGCAGTACTTC. Its translation: CASRSTGLGEQYF.

There are many counts of this clonotype. This rearrangement joins TRBV29-1 to TRBJ1-1; D is undetermined. Germline lookup yields CDR1 SQVTM and CDR2 ANQGSEA. V lost 3 bases and J 8 bases, leaving 16 bases between the germline ends. The CDR3 has 13 residues. This chain's CDR3 is CSVDRSPKTEAFF. The CDR3 bases are TGCAGCGTTGACAGGTCCCCCAAGACGGAAGCTTTCTTT. The variable domain in full, completed from reference TRBV29-1 and TRBJ1-1, reads SAVISQKPSRDICQRGTSLTIQCQVDSQVTMMFWYRQQPGQSLTLIATANQGSEATYESGFVIDKFPISRPNLTFSTLTVSNMSPEDSSIYLCSVDRSPKTEAFFGQGTRLTVV.

The sample holds many counts of this clonotype. The V call is TRBV12-3 or TRBV12-4, the J call TRBJ1-2; 7 bases agree with TRBD1. The CDR3 extends over 14 amino acids. V was clipped by 3 bases and J by 3 bases; unmatched bases: 4. This CDR3 reads CASSFGTVDYGYTF. The DNA for the CDR3 is TGTGCCAGCAGTTTTGGGACAGTAGACTATGGCTACACCTTC.

The chain combines TRBV11-2 with TRBJ1-1, with 10 bases fitting TRBD1. Germline V gene sequence: CDR1 SGHAT, CDR2 FQNNGV. The CDR3 totals 19 residues. The junction had 14 bases not matched to a gene; V was cut back by 4 bases and J by 0 bases. In DNA, the CDR3 is TGTGCCAGCAGCTCAAAGCCGGGACAGGGGCAGTTCATGAACACTGAAGCTTTCTTT. Its translation is CASSSKPGQGQFMNTEAFF.

This clonotype was found a few times. The CDR3 DNA follows: TGTGCCAGCAGTCAACCGGAGACCCAGTACTTC. Translation: CASSQPETQYF. V and J are TRBV6-2 or TRBV6-3 and TRBJ2-5, with D hard to call. The CDR3 consists of 11 residues. V lost 5 bases and J lost 5, with 6 bases in between. Germline lookup yields CDR1 MNHEY and CDR2 SVGEGT.